A selection of T cell receptor beta chains follows, all from one sample in a study of shared clonotypes between healthy human individuals. Generated by immunoSEQ multiplex PCR, the TCRdb table keeps only in-frame clones and is missing some. The sample shows millions of clones, roughly 93% of them seen only once. The specimen sequenced was naive CD4+ T cells from PBMCs. These receptors all come from a man aged 18 to 30 in good health. Some clones in this sample may be carry-over from other donors' samples. The conserved cysteine and the conserved F or W are not part of the CDR3 here. Fields, in order: J gene, V gene, clone size, CDR3 length, CDR3 protein. Some rows have no size entry. The others give once, few or many, or a class for an expanded clone.

>TRBJ1-1|TRBV6-5|.|9
ASSYLAEAF
>TRBJ2-4|TRBV4-1|.|15
ASRGLGKRLAKNIQY
>TRBJ2-5|TRBV30|.|13
AWSGMRYTQETQY
>TRBJ1-4|TRBV14|.|14
ASSPLGGGQIEKLF
>TRBJ2-2|TRBV6-1|.|10
ASGPNTGELF
>TRBJ1-1|TRBV5-1|.|11
ASSFSSREEAF
>TRBJ2-7|TRBV28|.|13
ASSLALSSIYEQY
>TRBJ2-3|TRBV7-3|.|12
ASSLGLTTDTQY
>TRBJ2-2|TRBV9|.|12
ASSASSAAGELF
>TRBJ1-4|TRBV5-1|once|11
ASRGQGAEKLF
>TRBJ2-2|TRBV30|.|11
AWSVTVPGELF
>TRBJ2-3|TRBV28|.|13
ASSDRDRFTDTQY
>TRBJ2-3|TRBV2|.|14
ASSEVASGFTDTQY
>TRBJ2-1|TRBV4-2|.|17
ASSQATRGLAGGNNEQF
>TRBJ2-5|TRBV7-3|.|13
ASSTGLAVQETQY
>TRBJ2-1|TRBV6-6|.|14
ASSSSALSSYNEQF
>TRBJ1-1|TRBV11-3|.|11
ASSLVTIREAF
>TRBJ1-1|TRBV28|once|13
ASRAHSGQGAEAF
>TRBJ1-2|TRBV28|.|16
ASSPLTGDNVYNYGYT
>TRBJ1-4|TRBV5-1|.|11
ASSLGTYEKLF
>TRBJ2-4|TRBV15|.|16
ATSRLAGEGGAKNIQY
>TRBJ2-4|TRBV18|.|15
ASSIYRGGDAKNIQY
>TRBJ1-2|TRBV27|.|15
ASSPRAGAFFYYGYT
>TRBJ1-2|TRBV7-8|.|11
ASSLGGSYGYT
>TRBJ2-6|TRBV11-2|.|16
ASSSGASGSSGANVLT
>TRBJ2-3|TRBV19|.|13
ASSISGQGTDTQY
>TRBJ1-5|TRBV7-2|.|12
ASSSTGFNQPQH
>TRBJ2-7|TRBV7-2|.|12
ASSLYRVAGEQY
>TRBJ1-1|TRBV7-6|.|12
ASSLGDRAVEAF
>TRBJ1-3|TRBV4-2|.|13
ASSRIGTAGNTIY
>TRBJ1-2|TRBV6-6|.|14
ASSHGLQGAVYGYT
>TRBJ1-3|TRBV5-6|.|12
ASSHDLSGNTIY
>TRBJ2-3|TRBV4-3|.|13
ASSQTLAGPDTQY
>TRBJ1-5|TRBV16|.|14
ASSQFSIVSNQPQH
>TRBJ2-5|TRBV11-2|.|13
ASSLFSGGGGTQY
>TRBJ2-3|TRBV5-1|.|12
ASSFSRSADTQY
>TRBJ1-5|TRBV25-1|.|11
ASTGQGSQPQH
>TRBJ2-2|TRBV7-3|.|13
ASSLRTGGTGELF
>TRBJ2-2|TRBV4-1|once|17
ASSQWGTSGRPNTGELF
>TRBJ1-3|TRBV18|.|14
ASSPSGHNSGNTIY
>TRBJ1-5|TRBV7-9|.|9
AVGGTQPQH
>TRBJ2-3|TRBV7-9|few|12
ASSLGQGADTQY
>TRBJ2-5|TRBV9|.|16
ASSPLSRTTSPQETQY
>TRBJ1-5|TRBV19|.|13
ASSISWDPNQPQH
>TRBJ1-3|TRBV7-8|.|12
ASRRDRTGNTIY
>TRBJ2-6|TRBV2|.|12
AGNRLSGANVLT
>TRBJ1-6|TRBV18|.|12
ASSPDYRDSPLH
>TRBJ2-5|TRBV10-3|.|12
ATRSQGSGETQY
>TRBJ1-1|TRBV7-9|.|9
ASSLQVEAF
>TRBJ2-1|TRBV7-3|.|13
ASSQSGSSYNEQF
>TRBJ2-7|TRBV6-6|.|12
ASSYHSGTYEQY
>TRBJ1-2|TRBV27|.|12
ASSLLSGRAGYT
>TRBJ2-2|TRBV6-5|.|11
ASSRPDTGELF